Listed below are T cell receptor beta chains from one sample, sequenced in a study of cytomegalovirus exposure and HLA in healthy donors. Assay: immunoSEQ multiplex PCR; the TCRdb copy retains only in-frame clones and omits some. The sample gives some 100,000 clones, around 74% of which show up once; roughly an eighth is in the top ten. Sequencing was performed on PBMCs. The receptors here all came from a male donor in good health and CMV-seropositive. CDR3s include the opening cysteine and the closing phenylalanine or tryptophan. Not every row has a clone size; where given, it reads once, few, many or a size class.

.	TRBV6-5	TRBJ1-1	CASSYSINTEAFF
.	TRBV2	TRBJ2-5	CASSEVLDGETQYF
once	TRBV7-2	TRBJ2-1	CASSLAHSPVNEQFF
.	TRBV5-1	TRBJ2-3	CASSFGDSSTDTQYF
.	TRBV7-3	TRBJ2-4	CASSLTQGIKNIQYF
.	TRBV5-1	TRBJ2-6	CASSLGIIGASGANVLTF
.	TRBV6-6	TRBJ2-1	CASKTGGLGNEQFF
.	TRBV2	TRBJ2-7	CATIGTGVQKQYF
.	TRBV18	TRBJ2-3	CASSPPLAGERDTQYF
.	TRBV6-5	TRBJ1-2	CASSYYGGSYGYTF
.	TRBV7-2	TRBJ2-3	CASSKDRLITDTQYF
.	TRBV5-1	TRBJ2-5	CASSLDRQETQYF
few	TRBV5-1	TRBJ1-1	CASSRRGNTEAFF
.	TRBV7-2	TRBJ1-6	CASSSGTGGHNSPLHF
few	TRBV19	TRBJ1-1	CASKVGGTEAFF
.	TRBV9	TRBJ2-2	CASSRTEGLTGELFF
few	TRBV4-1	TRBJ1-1	CASSLHGEAFF
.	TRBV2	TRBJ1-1	CASRDSMNTEAFF
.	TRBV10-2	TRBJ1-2	CASRKTGGAGGDGYTF
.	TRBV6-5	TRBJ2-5	CASSPQALRGETQYF
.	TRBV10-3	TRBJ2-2	CAISARGSGTGELFF